A single TCR beta chain is shown here with its context. This specimen comes from a study of blood T cell repertoires in COVID-19. Libraries were prepared by immunoSEQ multiplex PCR; TCRdb keeps only in-frame clonotypes and omits some of them. The sample carries 200,000 to 250,000 clones, 85% to 90% recorded once. Specimen: peripheral blood. The TCR comes from a man aged 45-60 years with acute or convalescent COVID-19.

The chain's CDR3 is CASSLHTGSNTEAFF. The CDR3 region has the DNA TGTGCCAGCAGCCTCCACACAGGGTCAAACACTGAAGCTTTCTTT. The chain employs TRBV7-2 and TRBJ1-1, with a possible D match to TRBD1 (6 bases). The CDR3 spans 15 residues. In germline, CDR1 is SGHTA, CDR2 FQGNSA. Trimming stripped 5 bases from V and 2 bases from J, with 15 bases between.